This TCR beta chain was sequenced for a study of regulatory T cells in long-lasting Graves disease. Both iRepertoire HTBI primers and Arm-PCR of CDR3 regions were used to build the TCR beta libraries. TCRdb re-called the multiplex PCR reads through MiXCR, storing one row per CDR3 protein. The repertoire holds about 540,000 distinct CDR3 sequences, with about 13% as singletons. Germline CDR1 SGHDT, CDR2 YYEEEE. Trimming took 1 base from V and 5 from J, leaving 10 bases between them. This CDR3 comprises 14 residues. This clonotype was seen ten or more times. As to time point: newly diagnosed GD, antithyroid drugs for less than 3 months. From PBMCs, RNA was extracted and then used to make the TCR library. These data also formed part of another study, on T cells in Graves' hyperthyroidism and ophthalmopathy.

Source: peripheral blood mononuclear cells (PBMCs), taken at new diagnosis, from a patient treated with antithyroid drugs. The chain uses TRBV5-6 and TRBJ1-5; D remains ambiguous. The TCR originated in a man aged 25-45 years with Graves disease. The CDR3 sequence: CASSLQLGHQPQHF. The CDR3 DNA reads as TGTGCCAGCAGCTTGCAGCTCGGCCATCAGCCCCAGCATTTT.